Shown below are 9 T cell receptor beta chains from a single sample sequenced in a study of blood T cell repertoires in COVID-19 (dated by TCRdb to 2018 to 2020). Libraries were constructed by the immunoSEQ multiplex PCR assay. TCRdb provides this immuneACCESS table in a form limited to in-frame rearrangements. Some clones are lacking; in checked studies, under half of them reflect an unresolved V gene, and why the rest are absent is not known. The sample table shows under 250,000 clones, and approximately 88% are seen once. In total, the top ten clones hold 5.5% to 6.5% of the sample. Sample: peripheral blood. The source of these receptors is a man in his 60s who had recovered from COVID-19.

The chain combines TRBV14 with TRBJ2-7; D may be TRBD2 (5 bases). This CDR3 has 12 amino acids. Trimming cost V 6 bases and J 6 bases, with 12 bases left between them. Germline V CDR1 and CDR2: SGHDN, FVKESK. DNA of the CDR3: TGTGCCAGCAGTAGGGTAGCGAGCGAGCAGTACTTC. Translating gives CASSRVASEQYF. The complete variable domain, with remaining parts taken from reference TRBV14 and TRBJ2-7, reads EAGVTQFPSHSVIEKGQTVTLRCDPISGHDNLYWYRRVMGKEIKFLLHFVKESKQDESGMPNNRFLAERTGGTYSTLKVQPAELEDSGVYFCASSRVASEQYFGPGTRLTVT.

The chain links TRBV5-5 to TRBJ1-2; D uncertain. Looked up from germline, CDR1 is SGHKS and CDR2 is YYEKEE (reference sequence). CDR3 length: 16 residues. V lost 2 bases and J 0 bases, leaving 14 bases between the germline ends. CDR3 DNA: TGTGCCAGCAGCTTCACCCCGGGAGAAGCTAACTATGGCTACACCTTC. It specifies CASSFTPGEANYGYTF.

CDR3 nucleotide sequence: TGTGCCAGTAGACCTAGCGGGAGCGGTGAGCAGTTCTTC. Translated, it gives CASRPSGSGEQFF. This sequence joins TRBV19 and TRBJ2-1; 10 bases align to TRBD2. CDR1 is LNHDA and CDR2 is SQIVND in the germline V gene (reference sequence). The CDR3 has 13 residues. With V trimmed by 6 bases and J by 9 bases, 5 bases remained unmatched.

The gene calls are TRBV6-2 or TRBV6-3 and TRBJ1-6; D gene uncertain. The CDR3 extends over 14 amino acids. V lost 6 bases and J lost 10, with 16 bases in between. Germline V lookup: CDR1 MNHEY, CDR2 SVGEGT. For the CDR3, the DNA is TGTGCCAGCAGCTTGACGGGTGTATTGTCACCCCTCCACTTT. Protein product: CASSLTGVLSPLHF.

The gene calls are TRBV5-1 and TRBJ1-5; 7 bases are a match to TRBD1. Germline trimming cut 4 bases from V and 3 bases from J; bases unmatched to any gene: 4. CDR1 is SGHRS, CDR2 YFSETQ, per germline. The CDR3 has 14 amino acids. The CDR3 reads CASSLTGPNQPQHF. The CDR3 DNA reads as TGCGCCAGCAGCCTGACAGGGCCCAATCAGCCCCAGCATTTT.

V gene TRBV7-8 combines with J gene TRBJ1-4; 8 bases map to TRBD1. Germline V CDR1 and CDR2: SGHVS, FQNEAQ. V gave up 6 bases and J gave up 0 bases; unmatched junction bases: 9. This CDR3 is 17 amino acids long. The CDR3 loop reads CASRPRGQGATNEKLFF. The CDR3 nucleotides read TGTGCCAGCAGACCACGCGGACAGGGAGCAACTAATGAAAAACTGTTTTTT.

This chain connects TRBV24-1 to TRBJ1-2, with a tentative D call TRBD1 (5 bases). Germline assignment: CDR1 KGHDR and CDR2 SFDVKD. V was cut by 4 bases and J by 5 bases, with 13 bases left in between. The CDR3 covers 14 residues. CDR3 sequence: CATSDREGLYGYTF. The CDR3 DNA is TGTGCCACCAGTGACAGGGAGGGTCTATATGGCTACACCTTC.

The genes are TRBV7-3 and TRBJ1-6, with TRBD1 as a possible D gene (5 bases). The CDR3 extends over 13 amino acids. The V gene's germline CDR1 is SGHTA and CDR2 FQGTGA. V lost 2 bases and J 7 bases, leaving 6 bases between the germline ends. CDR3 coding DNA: TGTGCCAGCAGCTTACAGGGAAATTCACCCCTCCACTTT. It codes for CASSLQGNSPLHF.

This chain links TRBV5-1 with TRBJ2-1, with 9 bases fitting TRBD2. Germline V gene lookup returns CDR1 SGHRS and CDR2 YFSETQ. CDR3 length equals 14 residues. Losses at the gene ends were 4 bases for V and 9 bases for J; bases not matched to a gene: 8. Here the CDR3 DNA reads TGCGCCAGCAGCCCGTGGAGCGGGGGGACTGAGCAGTTCTTC. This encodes CASSPWSGGTEQFF.